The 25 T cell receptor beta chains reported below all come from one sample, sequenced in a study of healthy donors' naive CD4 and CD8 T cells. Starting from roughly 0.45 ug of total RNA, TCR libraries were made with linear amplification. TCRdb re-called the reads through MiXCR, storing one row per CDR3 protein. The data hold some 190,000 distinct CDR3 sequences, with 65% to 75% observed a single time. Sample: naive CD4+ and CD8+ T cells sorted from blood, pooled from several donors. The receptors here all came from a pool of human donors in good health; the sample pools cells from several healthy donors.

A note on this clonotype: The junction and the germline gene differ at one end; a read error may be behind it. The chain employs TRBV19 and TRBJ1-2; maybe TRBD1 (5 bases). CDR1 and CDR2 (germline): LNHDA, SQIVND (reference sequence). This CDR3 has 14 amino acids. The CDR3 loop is CASSIDQAGNGYTF. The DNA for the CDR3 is TGTGCCAGCAGTATAGATCAGGCAGGGAATGGCTACACCTTC.

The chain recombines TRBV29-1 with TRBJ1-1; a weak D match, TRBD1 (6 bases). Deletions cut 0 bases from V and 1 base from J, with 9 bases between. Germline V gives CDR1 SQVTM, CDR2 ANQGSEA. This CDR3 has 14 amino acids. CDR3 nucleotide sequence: TGCAGCGTTGAAGATGGGGGACAGAACACTGAAGCTTTCTTT. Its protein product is CSVEDGGQNTEAFF. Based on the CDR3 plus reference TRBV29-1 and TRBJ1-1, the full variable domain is SAVISQKPSRDICQRGTSLTIQCQVDSQVTMMFWYRQQPGQSLTLIATANQGSEATYESGFVIDKFPISRPNLTFSTLTVSNMSPEDSSIYLCSVEDGGQNTEAFFGQGTRLTVV.

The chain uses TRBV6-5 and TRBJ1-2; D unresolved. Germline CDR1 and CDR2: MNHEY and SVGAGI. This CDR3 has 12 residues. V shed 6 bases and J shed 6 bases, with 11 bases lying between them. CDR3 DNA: TGTGCCAGCAGACGACTACTCAATGGCTACACCTTC. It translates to CASRRLLNGYTF.

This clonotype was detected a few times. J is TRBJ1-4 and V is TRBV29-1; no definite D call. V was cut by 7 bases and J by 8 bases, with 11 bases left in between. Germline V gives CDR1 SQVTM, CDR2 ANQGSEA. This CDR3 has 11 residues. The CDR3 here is CSAEDLEKLFF. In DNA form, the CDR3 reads TGCAGCGCCGAAGACTTGGAAAAACTGTTTTTT.

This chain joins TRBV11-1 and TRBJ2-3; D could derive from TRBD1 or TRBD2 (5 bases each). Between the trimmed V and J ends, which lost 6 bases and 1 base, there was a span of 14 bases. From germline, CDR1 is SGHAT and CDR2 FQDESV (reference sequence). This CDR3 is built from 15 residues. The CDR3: CASSYPGPGTDTQYF. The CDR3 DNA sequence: TGTGCCAGCAGTTATCCGGGACCAGGCACAGATACGCAGTATTTT.

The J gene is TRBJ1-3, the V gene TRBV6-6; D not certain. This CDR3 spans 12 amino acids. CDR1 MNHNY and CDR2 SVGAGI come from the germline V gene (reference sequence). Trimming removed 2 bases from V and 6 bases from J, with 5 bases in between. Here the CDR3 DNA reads TGTGCCAGCAGTTACCGTGCAAACACCATATATTTT. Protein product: CASSYRANTIYF.

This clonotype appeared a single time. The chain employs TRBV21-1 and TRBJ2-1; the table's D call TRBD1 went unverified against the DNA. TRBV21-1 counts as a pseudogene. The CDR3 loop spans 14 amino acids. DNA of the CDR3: TGTGCCAGCAGCAAAAGAGGGGTCGAGAATGAGCAGTTCTTC. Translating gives CASSKRGVENEQFF.

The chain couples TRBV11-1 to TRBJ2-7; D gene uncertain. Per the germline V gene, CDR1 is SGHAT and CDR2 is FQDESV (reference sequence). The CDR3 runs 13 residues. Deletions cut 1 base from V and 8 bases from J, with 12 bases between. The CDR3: CASSLDIGAQQYF. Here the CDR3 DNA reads TGTGCCAGCAGCTTAGACATTGGTGCGCAGCAGTACTTC.

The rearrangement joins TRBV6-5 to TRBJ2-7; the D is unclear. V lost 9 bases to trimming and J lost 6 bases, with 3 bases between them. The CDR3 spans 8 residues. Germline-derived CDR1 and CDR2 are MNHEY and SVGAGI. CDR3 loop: CARGEQYF. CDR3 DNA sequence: TGTGCCAGAGGCGAGCAGTACTTC.

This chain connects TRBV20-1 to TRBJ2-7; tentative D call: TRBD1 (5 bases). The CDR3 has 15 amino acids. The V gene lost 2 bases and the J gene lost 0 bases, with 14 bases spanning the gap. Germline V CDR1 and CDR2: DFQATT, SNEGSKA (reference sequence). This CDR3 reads CSARTGPYPSYEQYF. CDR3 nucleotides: TGCAGTGCTAGAACAGGCCCGTATCCCTCCTACGAGCAGTACTTC.

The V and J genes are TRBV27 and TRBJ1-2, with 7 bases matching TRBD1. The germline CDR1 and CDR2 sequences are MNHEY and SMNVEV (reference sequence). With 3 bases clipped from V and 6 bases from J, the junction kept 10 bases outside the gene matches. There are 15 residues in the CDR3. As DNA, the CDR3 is TGTGCCAGCAGTTTCCTACCGACAGGGAGGGATGGCTACACCTTC. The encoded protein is CASSFLPTGRDGYTF.

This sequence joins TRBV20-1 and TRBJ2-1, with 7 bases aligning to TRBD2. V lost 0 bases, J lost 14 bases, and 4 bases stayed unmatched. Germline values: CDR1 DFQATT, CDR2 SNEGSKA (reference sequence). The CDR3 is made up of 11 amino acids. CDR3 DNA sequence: TGCAGTGCTAGAGATCGGGGGGAAAAGTTCTTC. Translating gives CSARDRGEKFF.

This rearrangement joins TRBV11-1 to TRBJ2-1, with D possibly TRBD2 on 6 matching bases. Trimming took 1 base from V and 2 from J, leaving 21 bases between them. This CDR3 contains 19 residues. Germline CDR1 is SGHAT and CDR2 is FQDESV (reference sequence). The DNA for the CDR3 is TGTGCCAGCAGCTTAGTTTCGCGGGGCGAGTGGGGTACCTACAATGAGCAGTTCTTC. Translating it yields CASSLVSRGEWGTYNEQFF.

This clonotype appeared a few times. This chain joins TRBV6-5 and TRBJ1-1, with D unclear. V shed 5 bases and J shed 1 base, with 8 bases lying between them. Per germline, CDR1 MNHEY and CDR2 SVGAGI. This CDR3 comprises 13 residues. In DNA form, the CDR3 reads TGTGCCAGCAGTGGACTGAGGAACACTGAAGCTTTCTTT. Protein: CASSGLRNTEAFF.

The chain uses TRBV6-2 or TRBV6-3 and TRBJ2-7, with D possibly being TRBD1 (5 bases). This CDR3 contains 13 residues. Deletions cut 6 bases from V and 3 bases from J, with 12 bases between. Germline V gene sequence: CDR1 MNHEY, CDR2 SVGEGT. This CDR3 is CASRPGHNYEQYF. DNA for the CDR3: TGTGCCAGCAGACCCGGACACAACTACGAGCAGTACTTC.

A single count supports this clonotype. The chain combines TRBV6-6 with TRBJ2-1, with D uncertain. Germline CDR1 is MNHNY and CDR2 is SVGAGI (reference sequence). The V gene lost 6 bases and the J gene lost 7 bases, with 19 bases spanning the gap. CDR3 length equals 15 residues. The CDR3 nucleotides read TGTGCCAGCAGCCGCCCGGCCCGTTCCCCTAATGAGCAGTTCTTC. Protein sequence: CASSRPARSPNEQFF.

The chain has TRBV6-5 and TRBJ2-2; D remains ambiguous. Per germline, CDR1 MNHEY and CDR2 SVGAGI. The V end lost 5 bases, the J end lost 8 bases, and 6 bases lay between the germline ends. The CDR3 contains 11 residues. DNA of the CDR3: TGTGCCAGCAGTAACGCTGGGGAGCTGTTTTTT. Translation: CASSNAGELFF.

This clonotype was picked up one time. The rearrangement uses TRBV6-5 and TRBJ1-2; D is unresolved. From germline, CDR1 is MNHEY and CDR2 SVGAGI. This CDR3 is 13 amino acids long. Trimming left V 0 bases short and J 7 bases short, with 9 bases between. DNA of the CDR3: TGTGCCAGCAGTTACTCGAAAGGGTCTGGCTACACCTTC. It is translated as CASSYSKGSGYTF.

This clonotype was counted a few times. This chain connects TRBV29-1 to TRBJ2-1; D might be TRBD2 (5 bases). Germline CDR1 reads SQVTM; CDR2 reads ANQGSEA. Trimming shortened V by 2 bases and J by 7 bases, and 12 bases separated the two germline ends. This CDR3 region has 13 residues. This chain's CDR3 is CSVEPGKENEQFF. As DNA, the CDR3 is TGCAGCGTTGAACCCGGGAAGGAGAATGAGCAGTTCTTC.

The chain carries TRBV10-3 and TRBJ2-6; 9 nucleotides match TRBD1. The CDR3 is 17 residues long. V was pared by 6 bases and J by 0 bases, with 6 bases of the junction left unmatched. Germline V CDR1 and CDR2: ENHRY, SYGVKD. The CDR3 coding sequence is TGTGCCATCAGCCCCGGACAGGGGAACTCTGGGGCCAACGTCCTGACTTTC. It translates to CAISPGQGNSGANVLTF.

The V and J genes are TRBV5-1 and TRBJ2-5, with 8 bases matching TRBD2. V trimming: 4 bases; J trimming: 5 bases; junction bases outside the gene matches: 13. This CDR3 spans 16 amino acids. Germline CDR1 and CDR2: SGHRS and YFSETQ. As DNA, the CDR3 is TGCGCCAGCAGCCCAATCGGGACTAGTGATGCGGAGACCCAGTACTTC. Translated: CASSPIGTSDAETQYF.

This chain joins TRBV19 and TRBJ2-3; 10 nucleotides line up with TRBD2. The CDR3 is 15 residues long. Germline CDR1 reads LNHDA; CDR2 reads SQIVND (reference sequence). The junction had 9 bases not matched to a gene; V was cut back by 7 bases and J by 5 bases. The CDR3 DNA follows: TGTGCCAGTAATCCCTTAGCGGGAGGCGAAGATACGCAGTATTTT. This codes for CASNPLAGGEDTQYF.

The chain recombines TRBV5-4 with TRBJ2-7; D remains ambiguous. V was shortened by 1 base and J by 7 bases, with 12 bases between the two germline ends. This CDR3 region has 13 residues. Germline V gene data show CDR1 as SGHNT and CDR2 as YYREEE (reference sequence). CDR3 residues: CASSLSRVGEQYF. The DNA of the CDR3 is TGTGCCAGCAGCTTGTCAAGGGTGGGAGAGCAGTACTTC.

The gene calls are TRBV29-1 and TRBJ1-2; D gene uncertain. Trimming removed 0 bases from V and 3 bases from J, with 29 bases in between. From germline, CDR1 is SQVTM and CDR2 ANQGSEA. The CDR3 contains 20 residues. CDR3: CSVEDFGKEIRAAIDYGYTF. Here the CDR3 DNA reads TGCAGCGTTGAAGATTTTGGCAAGGAGATACGGGCGGCGATAGACTATGGCTACACCTTC.

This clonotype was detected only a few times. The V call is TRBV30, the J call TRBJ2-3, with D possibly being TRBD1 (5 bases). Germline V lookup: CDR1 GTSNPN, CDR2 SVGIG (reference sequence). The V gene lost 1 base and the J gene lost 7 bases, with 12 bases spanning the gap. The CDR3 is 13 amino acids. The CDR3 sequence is CAWSGQPYYTQYF. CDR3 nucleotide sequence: TGTGCCTGGAGTGGACAGCCTTACTATACGCAGTATTTT.